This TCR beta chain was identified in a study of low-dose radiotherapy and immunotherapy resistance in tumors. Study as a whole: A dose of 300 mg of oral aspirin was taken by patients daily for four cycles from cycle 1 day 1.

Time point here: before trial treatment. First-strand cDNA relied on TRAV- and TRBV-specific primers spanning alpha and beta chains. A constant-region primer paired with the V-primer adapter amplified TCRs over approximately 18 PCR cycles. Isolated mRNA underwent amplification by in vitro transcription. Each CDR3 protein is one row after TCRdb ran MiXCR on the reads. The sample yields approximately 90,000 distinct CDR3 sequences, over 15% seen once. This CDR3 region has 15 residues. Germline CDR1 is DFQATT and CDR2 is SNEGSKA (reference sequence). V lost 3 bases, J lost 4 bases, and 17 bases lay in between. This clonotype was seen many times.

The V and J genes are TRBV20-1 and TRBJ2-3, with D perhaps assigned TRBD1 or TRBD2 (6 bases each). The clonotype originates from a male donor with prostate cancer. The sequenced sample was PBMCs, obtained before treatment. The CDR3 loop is CSASHGGVGPDTQYF. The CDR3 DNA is TGCAGTGCTAGTCACGGGGGCGTGGGCCCAGATACGCAGTATTTT.